These 29 T cell receptor beta chains were all obtained from the same sample, sequenced in a study of CD8+ T cells in alopecia areata. As the sequencing template, cDNA was produced by extracting RNA and reverse transcribing it. Libraries were prepared by immunoSEQ multiplex PCR; TCRdb keeps only in-frame clonotypes and omits some of them. The sample shows about 190,000 clones, approximately 60% of them seen only once. Documented treatment: oral pan-JAK inhibitor, 5-10 mg twice daily. Sequenced here: CD4+ T cells sorted from blood, sampled at week 4, from a patient treated with tofacitinib. These receptors all stem from a human donor with alopecia areata.

This chain uses TRBV7-3 with TRBJ2-2, with D perhaps being TRBD1 or TRBD2 (6 bases each). This CDR3 is 15 amino acids long. V dropped 3 bases and J dropped 2 bases, with 10 bases sitting between them. Germline CDR1 SGHTA, CDR2 FQGTGA. CDR3 nucleotide sequence: TGTGCCAGCAGCTTTAAGGGGGGTAACACCGGGGAGCTGTTTTTT. This encodes CASSFKGGNTGELFF.

The chain uses TRBV5-1 and TRBJ2-7; unclear D gene. From germline, CDR1 is SGHRS and CDR2 YFSETQ. The CDR3 covers 14 residues. Trimming took 1 base from V and 0 from J, leaving 8 bases between them. For the CDR3, the DNA is TGCGCCAGCAGCTTGCAGGCTAGCTCCTACGAGCAGTACTTC. This codes for CASSLQASSYEQYF.

The V gene is TRBV28, the J gene TRBJ2-7; 11 nucleotides agree with TRBD1. V trimming: 6 bases; J trimming: 3 bases; junction bases outside the gene matches: 7. Germline CDR1 and CDR2: MDHEN and SYDVKM. The CDR3 runs 15 residues. The DNA of the CDR3 is TGTGCCAGCAGCTCCCCCGGGACAGGGGGCTACGAGCAGTACTTC. As protein: CASSSPGTGGYEQYF.

The rearrangement uses TRBV7-3 and TRBJ2-3; possibly TRBD1 for D (5 bases). The CDR3 consists of 14 residues. CDR1 is SGHTA, CDR2 FQGTGA, per germline. Trimming left V 5 bases short and J 7 bases short, with 16 bases between. CDR3 residues: CASSPTAESNTQYF. The CDR3 DNA reads TGTGCCAGCAGCCCGACAGCTGAAAGTAATACGCAGTATTTT.

With respect to this clone: In the same sample, other DNA sequences code for this CDR3. The CDR3 reads CSVEVRDTQYF. In DNA, the CDR3 is TGCAGCGTTGAAGTTAGGGATACGCAGTATTTT. The V gene is TRBV29-1, the J gene TRBJ2-3; no reliable D call. Germline V gene lookup returns CDR1 SQVTM and CDR2 ANQGSEA. CDR3 length equals 11 residues. V was shortened by 1 base and J by 6 bases, with 5 bases between the two germline ends.

Written as DNA, the CDR3 is TGTGCCTGGAGTTACACAGGGGAAGCTTTCTTT. Protein sequence: CAWSYTGEAFF. The rearrangement joins TRBV30 to TRBJ1-1; possible D gene TRBD1, 6 bases. The CDR3 loop spans 11 amino acids. Trimming took off 2 bases at V and 8 bases at J, with 9 bases between the two ends. Germline V gene sequence: CDR1 GTSNPN, CDR2 SVGIG (reference sequence).

V is TRBV30 and J is TRBJ2-7; the match to TRBD1 covers 8 bases. The ends lost 3 bases at V and 4 bases at J; junction bases unmatched: 14. Per the germline V gene, CDR1 is GTSNPN and CDR2 is SVGIG (reference sequence). This CDR3 is 16 amino acids long. CDR3 amino acids: CAWRAGQGKGPYEQYF. DNA for the CDR3: TGTGCCTGGAGGGCCGGACAGGGAAAGGGACCTTACGAGCAGTACTTC.

The rearrangement links TRBV7-8 to TRBJ2-5; 11 bases fit TRBD2. Germline V gene data show CDR1 as SGHVS and CDR2 as FQNEAQ. This CDR3 contains 17 residues. V shed 5 bases and J 4 bases; nucleotides not matched to a gene: 12. The CDR3 nucleotides read TGTGCCAGCAGCCCTAGGGCCGTTAGCGGGAGGGGAGAGACCCAGTACTTC. Protein sequence: CASSPRAVSGRGETQYF.

The chain links TRBV4-3 to TRBJ2-7; D is possibly TRBD2 (5 bases). This CDR3 spans 14 amino acids. Trimming shortened V by 1 base and J by 3 bases, and 10 bases separated the two germline ends. The germline V gene encodes CDR1 LGHNA and CDR2 YSLEER. The CDR3 reads CASSQASRGYEQYF. The CDR3, as DNA: TGCGCCAGCAGCCAAGCATCCCGGGGCTACGAGCAGTACTTC.

V gene TRBV7-2 combines with J gene TRBJ2-7, with 7 bases fitting TRBD2. The CDR3 loop spans 15 amino acids. Germline trimming cut 4 bases from V and 5 bases from J; bases unmatched to any gene: 11. In germline, CDR1 is SGHTA, CDR2 FQGNSA. The CDR3 is CASSSRAGVTNEQYF. DNA of the CDR3: TGTGCCAGCAGCTCAAGGGCGGGGGTTACCAACGAGCAGTACTTC.

In this sample, this clone turned up a few times. CDR3 loop: CASSDLDSYQPQHF. The DNA for the CDR3 is TGTGCCAGCAGTGATCTCGACAGCTATCAGCCCCAGCATTTT. The gene calls are TRBV25-1 and TRBJ1-5; tentatively, D is TRBD1 (5 bases). This CDR3 comprises 14 residues. The V gene lost 3 bases and the J gene lost 5 bases, with 11 bases spanning the gap. The V gene's germline CDR1 is MGHDK and CDR2 SYGVNS.

On this clone: The same CDR3 also results from other DNA sequences found in this sample. The chain combines TRBV23-1 with TRBJ2-7; no clear D gene. TRBV23-1 carries the ORF label, with uncertain function. The length of the CDR3 is 14 residues. Trimming removed 3 bases at V and 5 bases at J, with 14 bases between. Written as DNA, the CDR3 is TGCGCCAGCAGTCACCCCATCTCTTCCCACGAGCAGTACTTC. This encodes CASSHPISSHEQYF.

The chain couples TRBV12-2 to TRBJ2-7; the table calls TRBD1, which could not be checked here. TRBV12-2 is a recognized pseudogene. The CDR3 sequence is 14 residues long. This chain's CDR3 is CASRLDKESGEQYF. For the CDR3, the DNA is TGTGCAAGTCGCTTGGACAAAGAGTCTGGGGAGCAGTACTTC.

V usage is TRBV6-1 and J usage is TRBJ1-1; D possibly corresponds to TRBD1 (5 bases). V lost 6 bases to trimming and J lost 2 bases, with 13 bases between them. Germline-derived CDR1 and CDR2 are MNHNS and SASEGT. The CDR3 length is 14 residues. The CDR3 DNA is TGTGCCAGCAGGACGACAGTCTCTAACACTGAAGCTTTCTTT. Protein: CASRTTVSNTEAFF.

This chain links TRBV9 with TRBJ2-7, with D possibly TRBD2 on 6 matching bases. V was cut by 3 bases and J by 6 bases, with 16 bases left in between. CDR3 length equals 14 residues. Per germline, CDR1 SGDLS and CDR2 YYNGEE. As DNA, the CDR3 is TGTGCCAGCAGCGGGGATGGGAGGACCTCCGAGCAGTACTTC. It translates to CASSGDGRTSEQYF.

The CDR3 protein is CSVRDADSVHNEQFF. As DNA, the CDR3 is TGCAGCGTCCGAGACGCGGATAGTGTACACAATGAGCAGTTCTTC. This chain links TRBV29-1 with TRBJ2-1, with D unresolved. Germline CDR1 and CDR2: SQVTM and ANQGSEA. The length of the CDR3 is 15 residues. The V end was cut by 6 bases, the J end by 5 bases, with 20 bases between.

Points on this clone: The junction shows a germline mismatch at one end, possibly a read error. The chain uses TRBV29-1 and TRBJ1-1; no clear D gene. CDR3 length: 11 residues. The germline CDR1 and CDR2 sequences are SQVTM and ANQGSEA. The CDR3 bases are TGCAGCGTCGAAGTTAACACTGAAGCTTTCTTT. The encoded protein is CSVEVNTEAFF.

The gene calls are TRBV29-1 and TRBJ1-1, with D hard to call. The CDR3 is 11 amino acids. Between the trimmed V and J ends, which lost 2 bases and 1 base, there was a span of 2 bases. Germline V gives CDR1 SQVTM, CDR2 ANQGSEA. CDR3 loop: CSVESNTEAFF. The DNA of the CDR3 is TGCAGCGTTGAATCGAACACTGAAGCTTTCTTT.

The chain uses TRBV30 and TRBJ2-7; D might be TRBD2 (5 bases). From germline, CDR1 is GTSNPN and CDR2 SVGIG (reference sequence). The CDR3 is 14 amino acids. Trimming shortened V by 0 bases and J by 0 bases, and 9 bases separated the two germline ends. CDR3 protein: CAWSVGGTSYEQYF. In DNA, the CDR3 is TGTGCCTGGAGTGTAGGAGGTACCTCCTACGAGCAGTACTTC.

This clone was observed once. The chain has TRBV5-1 and TRBJ2-3; D not resolved. The CDR3 sequence is 15 residues long. Germline V gene sequence: CDR1 SGHRS, CDR2 YFSETQ. Trimming took off 0 bases at V and 1 base at J, with 9 bases between the two ends. Here the CDR3 reads CASSLAAPRTDTQYF. The CDR3 DNA reads TGCGCCAGCAGCTTGGCGGCACCCCGCACAGATACGCAGTATTTT.

The chain uses TRBV9 and TRBJ1-2; TRBD1 matches at 7 bases. This CDR3 region has 15 residues. V gave up 4 bases and J gave up 7 bases; unmatched junction bases: 13. CDR1 is SGDLS and CDR2 is YYNGEE in the germline V gene. The CDR3, as DNA: TGTGCCAGCAGCACCCGACAGGGAGGAACGGCTGGCTACACCTTC. It specifies CASSTRQGGTAGYTF.

This chain links TRBV5-6 with TRBJ2-7, with TRBD2 matching over 13 bases. The CDR3 covers 16 residues. Germline CDR1 SGHDT, CDR2 YYEEEE. J was trimmed by 5 bases and V by 4 bases; bases with no gene match: 9. CDR3 loop: CASSPGTSGIYDEQYF. DNA of the CDR3: TGTGCCAGCAGCCCCGGGACTAGCGGGATATACGACGAGCAGTACTTC.

This chain links TRBV29-1 with TRBJ1-1; TRBD1 agrees at 8 bases. This CDR3 contains 14 residues. Trimming cost V 3 bases and J 3 bases; bases outside gene matches: 6. Germline CDR1 reads SQVTM; CDR2 reads ANQGSEA. The CDR3 region has the DNA TGCAGCGTTGATATAACGGGACAGGACACTGAAGCTTTCTTT. It specifies CSVDITGQDTEAFF.

This clone was counted a few times. V gene TRBV6-6 combines with J gene TRBJ2-5; possible D gene TRBD1, 6 bases. This CDR3 has 13 residues. Germline assignment: CDR1 MNHNY and CDR2 SVGAGI (reference sequence). The V gene lost 7 bases and the J gene lost 4 bases, with 13 bases spanning the gap. The CDR3 coding sequence is TGTGCCAGCACCCGGGACAAACGAGAGACCCAGTACTTC. Protein product: CASTRDKRETQYF.

This rearrangement joins TRBV2 to TRBJ2-7, with unresolved D. Between the trimmed V and J ends, which lost 3 bases and 2 bases, there was a span of 11 bases. This CDR3 spans 14 amino acids. Per germline, CDR1 SNHLY and CDR2 FYNNEI. The CDR3 DNA reads as TGTGCCAGCAGTGACCATCGTTGGGCCTACGAGCAGTACTTC. Translating it yields CASSDHRWAYEQYF.

This clone was detected only a few times. The chain carries TRBV30 and TRBJ2-2, with a weak D call TRBD2 (5 bases). CDR3 length equals 14 residues. In germline, CDR1 is GTSNPN, CDR2 SVGIG (reference sequence). V was shortened by 0 bases and J by 7 bases, with 12 bases between the two germline ends. CDR3 coding DNA: TGTGCCTGGAGTGTTTTTGGGAGAATCGGGGAGCTGTTTTTT. This sequence encodes CAWSVFGRIGELFF.

This clone has only one observation. The chain carries TRBV5-1 and TRBJ2-1, with 7 bases aligning to TRBD1. This CDR3 region has 14 residues. V lost 4 bases and J lost 8; bases outside the gene matches: 9. CDR1 is SGHRS, CDR2 YFSETQ, per germline. The CDR3 protein is CASSTRQGFDEQFF. As DNA, the CDR3 is TGCGCCAGCAGCACCCGACAGGGTTTCGATGAGCAGTTCTTC. The full variable domain, completed using reference TRBV5-1 and TRBJ2-1, is KAGVTQTPRYLIKTRGQQVTLSCSPISGHRSVSWYQQTPGQGLQFLFEYFSETQRNKGNFPGRFSGRQFSNSRSEMNVSTLELGDSALYLCASSTRQGFDEQFFGPGTRLTVL.

The V gene is TRBV4-1, the J gene TRBJ2-7; no clear D gene. The CDR3 extends over 13 amino acids. From germline, CDR1 is MGHRA and CDR2 YSYEKL. V lost 0 bases and J lost 2, with 5 bases in between. The CDR3 here is CASSQETAYEQYF. The DNA for the CDR3 is TGCGCCAGCAGCCAAGAAACAGCCTACGAGCAGTACTTC.

The chain joins TRBV5-8 to TRBJ2-7, with 11 bases matching TRBD1. The germline CDR1 and CDR2 sequences are SGHTS and YDEGEE. V shed 6 bases and J 5 bases; nucleotides not matched to a gene: 13. The CDR3 sequence is 16 residues long. CDR3 sequence reads: CASNLLRRTGGHEQYF. The CDR3, as DNA: TGTGCCAGCAACCTACTTAGGAGGACAGGGGGCCACGAGCAGTACTTC.